A selection of T cell receptor beta chains follows, all from one sample in a study of T-cell reconstitution after alpha-beta-depleted transplantation in children. TCRdb reprocessed the PCR reads with MiXCR, giving one entry per CDR3 protein. The table records over 150,000 distinct CDR3 sequences, approximately 7% of them present only once. Specimen: PBMCs, collected before TCRalphabeta/CD19-depleted stem cell transplant. All receptors come from a boy between 2 and 15 years old with acute lymphoblastic leukemia, due to receive a stem cell transplant. Each CDR3 is given with its conserved first and last residue. A D gene is named only where the DNA matches it firmly. Clone size is shown for a subset of rows, as once, few, many or a class of expanded clone.

cdr3_aa cdr3_nt j_call d_call clone_size v_call
CASEQGHQETQYF TGTGCCAGTGAACAGGGACACCAAGAGACCCAGTACTTC TRBJ2-5 - many TRBV5-6
CASSLAQRNTEAFF TGTGCCAGCAGTTTGGCGCAGAGGAACACTGAAGCTTTCTTT TRBJ1-1 - medium-sized TRBV27
CATEPTAGGKPTQYF TGTGCCACCGAACCGACTGCGGGGGGTAAGCCGACGCAGTATTTT TRBJ2-3 TRBD2 - TRBV6-1
CASSPLPLNTEAFF TGTGCCAGCTCACCGCTGCCTCTGAACACTGAAGCTTTCTTT TRBJ1-1 - many TRBV18
CASSLGDRGGETQYF TGTGCCAGCAGCTTAGGGGACAGGGGAGGAGAGACCCAGTACTTC TRBJ2-5 TRBD1 many TRBV7-2
CASTMGAPGNEQFF TGTGCCAGCACCATGGGAGCCCCGGGCAATGAGCAGTTCTTC TRBJ2-1 - many TRBV11-2
CSALEGGVYNSPLHF TGCAGTGCCCTCGAAGGGGGCGTCTATAATTCACCCCTCCACTTT TRBJ1-6 TRBD1 many TRBV20-1
CASSVDRGTGELFF TGTGCCAGCAGCGTAGATAGGGGCACCGGGGAGCTGTTTTTT TRBJ2-2 - many TRBV9
CASSAAGQGQETQYF TGTGCCAGCAGCGCCGCGGGACAGGGACAAGAGACCCAGTACTTC TRBJ2-5 TRBD1 few TRBV9
CASSLMGNEQFF TGCGCCAGCAGCTTGATGGGGAATGAGCAGTTCTTC TRBJ2-1 - many TRBV5-1
CASSFWLEGTDTQYF TGTGCCAGCAGTTTTTGGCTGGAGGGGACAGATACGCAGTATTTT TRBJ2-3 - many TRBV28
CSAGTENYGYTF TGCAGTGCTGGGACAGAGAACTATGGCTACACCTTC TRBJ1-2 TRBD1 few TRBV20-1
CASSKAGLAGQETQYF TGTGCCAGCAGCAAGGCGGGACTAGCGGGGCAAGAGACCCAGTACTTC TRBJ2-5 TRBD2 - TRBV7-2
CSAFRTTNEKLFF TGCAGTGCTTTCAGGACAACTAATGAAAAACTGTTTTTT TRBJ1-4 - many TRBV20-1
CAWSVLGRADTQYF TGTGCCTGGAGTGTACTGGGGAGGGCAGATACGCAGTATTTT TRBJ2-3 TRBD2 many TRBV30
CASTQGSYEQYF TGTGCCAGCACCCAGGGGTCCTACGAGCAGTACTTC TRBJ2-7 - many TRBV25-1
CASSYSGDGANVLTF TGTGCCAGCAGTTACTCGGGGGATGGGGCCAACGTCCTGACTTTC TRBJ2-6 - few TRBV6-5
CATGTGREKLFF TGTGCCACTGGGACAGGGAGGGAAAAACTGTTTTTT TRBJ1-4 TRBD1 many TRBV12-3/TRBV12-4
CASSLSSGKETQYF TGTGCCAGCAGTTTATCTAGCGGTAAAGAGACCCAGTACTTC TRBJ2-5 TRBD2 many TRBV12-3/TRBV12-4
CASSLAGLAGGSTDTQYF TGTGCCAGCAGCCTAGCTGGACTAGCGGGGGGCAGCACAGATACGCAGTATTTT TRBJ2-3 TRBD2 - TRBV7-2
CASSHGWRGRNEQFF TGTGCCAGCAGCCACGGCTGGAGGGGCCGGAATGAGCAGTTCTTC TRBJ2-1 - many TRBV7-9
CALNGQGDEQFF TGTGCCCTAAACGGACAGGGGGATGAGCAGTTCTTC TRBJ2-1 TRBD1 many TRBV28
CASRPGRQGVRRDSGNTIYF TGTGCCAGCAGACCCGGCCGACAGGGCGTTAGGAGGGACTCTGGAAACACCATATATTTT TRBJ1-3 TRBD1 - TRBV12-3/TRBV12-4
CASSLFRTPSYNEQFF TGTGCCAGCAGTTTATTTCGGACTCCCTCCTACAATGAGCAGTTCTTC TRBJ2-1 - - TRBV12-3/TRBV12-4
CASSLKSGGASYNEQFF TGTGCCAGCAGCTTAAAGAGCGGGGGGGCGTCCTACAATGAGCAGTTCTTC TRBJ2-1 TRBD2 many TRBV7-3
CASRGGIYNSPLHF TGTGCCAGCAGGGGCGGTATCTATAATTCACCCCTCCACTTT TRBJ1-6 - - TRBV28
CATSSGGATDTQYF TGTGCCACCTCGAGCGGGGGGGCAACAGATACGCAGTATTTT TRBJ2-3 TRBD2 many TRBV11-2
CASSFGGAKNIQYF TGTGCCAGCAGTTTCGGGGGAGCCAAAAACATTCAGTACTTC TRBJ2-4 - many TRBV28
CASSQVETQYF TGTGCCAGCAGCCAGGTGGAGACCCAGTACTTC TRBJ2-5 - - TRBV14
CASSLSSAPENEQFF TGTGCCAGCAGCTTATCTAGCGCCCCGGAGAATGAGCAGTTCTTC TRBJ2-1 - many TRBV12-3/TRBV12-4
CASTTVAGGAETQYF TGCGCCAGCACCACAGTAGCGGGGGGCGCAGAGACCCAGTACTTC TRBJ2-5 TRBD2 few TRBV5-1
CASRAAGAYEQYF TGTGCCAGCAGGGCGGCAGGGGCCTACGAGCAGTACTTC TRBJ2-7 - few TRBV27